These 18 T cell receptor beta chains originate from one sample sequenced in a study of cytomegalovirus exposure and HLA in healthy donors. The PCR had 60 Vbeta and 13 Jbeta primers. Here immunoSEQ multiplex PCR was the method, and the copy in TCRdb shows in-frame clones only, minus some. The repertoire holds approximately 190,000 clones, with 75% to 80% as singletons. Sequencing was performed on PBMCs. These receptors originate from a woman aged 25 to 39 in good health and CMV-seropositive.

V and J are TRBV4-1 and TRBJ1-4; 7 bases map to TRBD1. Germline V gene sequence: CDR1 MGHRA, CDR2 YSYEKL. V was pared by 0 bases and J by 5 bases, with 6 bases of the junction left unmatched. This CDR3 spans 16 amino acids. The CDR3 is CASSQDLVTGNEKLFF. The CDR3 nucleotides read TGCGCCAGCAGCCAAGATCTGGTGACAGGGAATGAAAAACTGTTTTTT.

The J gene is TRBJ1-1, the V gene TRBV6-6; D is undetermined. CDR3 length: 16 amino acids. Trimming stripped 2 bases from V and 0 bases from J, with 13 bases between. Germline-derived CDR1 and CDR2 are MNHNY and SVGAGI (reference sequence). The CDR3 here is CASSYPRRGLNTEAFF. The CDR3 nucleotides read TGTGCCAGCAGTTACCCCCGAAGAGGGCTGAACACTGAAGCTTTCTTT.

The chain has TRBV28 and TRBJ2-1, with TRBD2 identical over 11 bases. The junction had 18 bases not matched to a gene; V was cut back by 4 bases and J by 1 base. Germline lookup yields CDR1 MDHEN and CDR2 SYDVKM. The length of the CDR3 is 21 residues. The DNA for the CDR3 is TGTGCCAGCAGTTCCACATATTCCGGGACTAGCGGCTGGAGGTCCTACAATGAGCAGTTCTTC. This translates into CASSSTYSGTSGWRSYNEQFF.

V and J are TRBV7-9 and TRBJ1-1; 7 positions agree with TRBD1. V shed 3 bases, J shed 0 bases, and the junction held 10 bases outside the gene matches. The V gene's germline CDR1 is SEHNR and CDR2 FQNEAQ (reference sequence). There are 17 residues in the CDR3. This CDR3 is CASSFWSRGIMNTEAFF. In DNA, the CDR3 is TGTGCCAGCAGCTTTTGGTCCAGGGGGATCATGAACACTGAAGCTTTCTTT.

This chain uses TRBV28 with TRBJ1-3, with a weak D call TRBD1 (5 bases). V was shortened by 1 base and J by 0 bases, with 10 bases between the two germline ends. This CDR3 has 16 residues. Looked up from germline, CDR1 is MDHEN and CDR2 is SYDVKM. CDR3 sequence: CASSLSGGISGNTIYF. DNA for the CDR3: TGTGCCAGCAGTTTATCGGGGGGGATCTCTGGAAACACCATATATTTT.

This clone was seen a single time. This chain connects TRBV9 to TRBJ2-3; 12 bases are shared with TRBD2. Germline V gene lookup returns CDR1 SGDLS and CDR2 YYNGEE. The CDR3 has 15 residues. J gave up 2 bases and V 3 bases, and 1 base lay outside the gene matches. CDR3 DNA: TGTGCCAGCAGCGCTAGCGGGGGGGACACAGATACGCAGTATTTT. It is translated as CASSASGGDTDTQYF.

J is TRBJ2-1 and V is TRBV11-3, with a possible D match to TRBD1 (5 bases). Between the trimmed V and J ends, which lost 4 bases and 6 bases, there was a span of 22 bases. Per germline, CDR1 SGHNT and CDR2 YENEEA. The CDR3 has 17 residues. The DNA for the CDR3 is TGTGCCAGCAGCTCGTCCCTGGTTAAGGGGTTACTCAATGAGCAGTTCTTC. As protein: CASSSSLVKGLLNEQFF.

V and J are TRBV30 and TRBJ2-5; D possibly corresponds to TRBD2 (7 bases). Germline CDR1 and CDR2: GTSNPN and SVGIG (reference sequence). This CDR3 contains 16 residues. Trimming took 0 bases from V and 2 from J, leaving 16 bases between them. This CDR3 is CAWSVLPAGTQETQYF. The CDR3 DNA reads TGTGCCTGGAGTGTGCTTCCAGCGGGGACACAAGAGACCCAGTACTTC.

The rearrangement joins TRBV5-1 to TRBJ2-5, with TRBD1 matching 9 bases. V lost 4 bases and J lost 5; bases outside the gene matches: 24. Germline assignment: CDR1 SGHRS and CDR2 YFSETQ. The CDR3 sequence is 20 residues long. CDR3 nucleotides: TGCGCCAGCAGCCCGAGGGGGCCCACAGGGGGCGCGAACCGGCGGGAGACCCAGTACTTC. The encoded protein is CASSPRGPTGGANRRETQYF.

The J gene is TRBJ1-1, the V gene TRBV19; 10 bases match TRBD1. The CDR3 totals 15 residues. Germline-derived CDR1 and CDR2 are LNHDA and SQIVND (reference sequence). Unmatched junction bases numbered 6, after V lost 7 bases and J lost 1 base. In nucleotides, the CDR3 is TGTGCCAGTAAGAACCGGGACAGGGGGAACACTGAAGCTTTCTTT. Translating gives CASKNRDRGNTEAFF.

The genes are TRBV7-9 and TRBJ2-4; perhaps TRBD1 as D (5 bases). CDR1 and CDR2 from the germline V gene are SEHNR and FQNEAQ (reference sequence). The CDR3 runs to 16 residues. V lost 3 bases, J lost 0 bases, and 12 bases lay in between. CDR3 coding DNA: TGTGCCAGCAGCTTCCAGGGTGTTCTAGCCAAAAACATTCAGTACTTC. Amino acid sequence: CASSFQGVLAKNIQYF. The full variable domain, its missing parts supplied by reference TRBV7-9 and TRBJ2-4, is DTGVSQNPRHKITKRGQNVTFRCDPISEHNRLYWYRQTLGQGPEFLTYFQNEAQLEKSRLLSDRFSAERPKGSFSTLEIQRTEQGDSAMYLCASSFQGVLAKNIQYFGAGTRLSVL.

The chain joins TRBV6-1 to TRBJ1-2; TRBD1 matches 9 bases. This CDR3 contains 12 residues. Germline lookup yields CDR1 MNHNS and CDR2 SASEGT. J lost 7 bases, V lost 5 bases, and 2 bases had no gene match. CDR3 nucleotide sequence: TGTGCCAGCAGTTTGACAGGGGGTGGCTACACCTTC. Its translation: CASSLTGGGYTF.

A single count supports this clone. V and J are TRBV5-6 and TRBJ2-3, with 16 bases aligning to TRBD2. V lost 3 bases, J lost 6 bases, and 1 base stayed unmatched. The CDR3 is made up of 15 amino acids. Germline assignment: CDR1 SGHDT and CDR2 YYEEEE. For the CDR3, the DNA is TGTGCCAGCAGCTGGGGACTAGCGGGGGGGGATACGCAGTATTTT. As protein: CASSWGLAGGDTQYF.

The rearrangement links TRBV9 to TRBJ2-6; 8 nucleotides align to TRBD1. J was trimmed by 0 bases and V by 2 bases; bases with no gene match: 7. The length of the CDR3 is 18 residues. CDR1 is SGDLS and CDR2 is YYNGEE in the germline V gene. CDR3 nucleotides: TGTGCCAGCAGCGTTGGTGGGACAGGACACTCTGGGGCCAACGTCCTGACTTTC. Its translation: CASSVGGTGHSGANVLTF.

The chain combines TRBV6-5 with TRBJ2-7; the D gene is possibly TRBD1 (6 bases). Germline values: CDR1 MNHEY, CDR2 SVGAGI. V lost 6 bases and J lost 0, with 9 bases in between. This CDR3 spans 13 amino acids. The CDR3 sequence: CASRLQGSYEQYF. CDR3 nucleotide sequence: TGTGCCAGCAGATTACAGGGCTCCTACGAGCAGTACTTC.

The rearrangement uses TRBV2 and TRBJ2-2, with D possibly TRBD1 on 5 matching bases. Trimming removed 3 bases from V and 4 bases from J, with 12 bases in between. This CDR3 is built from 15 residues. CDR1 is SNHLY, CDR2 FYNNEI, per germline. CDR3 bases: TGTGCCAGCAGTGAGGGGCCGTGGAGCACCGGGGAGCTGTTTTTT. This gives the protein CASSEGPWSTGELFF.

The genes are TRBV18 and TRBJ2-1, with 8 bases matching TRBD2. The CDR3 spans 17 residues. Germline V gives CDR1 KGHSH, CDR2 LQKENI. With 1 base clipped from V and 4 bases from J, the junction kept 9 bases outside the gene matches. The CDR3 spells CASSPLPVAGLYNEQFF. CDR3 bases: TGTGCCAGCTCACCACTCCCTGTAGCGGGACTATACAATGAGCAGTTCTTC.

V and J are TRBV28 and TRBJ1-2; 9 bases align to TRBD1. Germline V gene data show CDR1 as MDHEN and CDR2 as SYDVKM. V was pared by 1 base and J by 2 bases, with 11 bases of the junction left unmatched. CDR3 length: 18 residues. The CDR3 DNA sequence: TGTGCCAGCAGTTTATATGGGACAGGGCCCTTGGGAAACTATGGCTACACCTTC. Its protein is CASSLYGTGPLGNYGYTF.